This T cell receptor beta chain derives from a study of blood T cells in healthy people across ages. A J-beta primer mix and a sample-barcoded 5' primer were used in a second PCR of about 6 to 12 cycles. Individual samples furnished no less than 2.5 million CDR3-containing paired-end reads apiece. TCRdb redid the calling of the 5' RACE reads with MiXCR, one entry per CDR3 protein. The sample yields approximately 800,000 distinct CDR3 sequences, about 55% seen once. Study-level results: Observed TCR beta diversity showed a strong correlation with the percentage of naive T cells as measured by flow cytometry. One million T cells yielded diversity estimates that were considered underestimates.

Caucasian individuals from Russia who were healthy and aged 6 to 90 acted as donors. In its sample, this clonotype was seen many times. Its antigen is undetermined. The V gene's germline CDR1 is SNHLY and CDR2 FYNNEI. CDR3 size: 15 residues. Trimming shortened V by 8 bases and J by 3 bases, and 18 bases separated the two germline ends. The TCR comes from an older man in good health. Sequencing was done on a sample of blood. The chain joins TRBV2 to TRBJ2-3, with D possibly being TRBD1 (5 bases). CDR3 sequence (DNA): TGTGCCAGCCGCGCAGAAATCCAGGGAACAGATACGCAGTATTTT. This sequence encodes CASRAEIQGTDTQYF.